The 26 T cell receptor beta chains listed next were all sequenced from one sample in a study of blood T cell repertoires in COVID-19. The table came from immunoSEQ multiplex PCR; TCRdb's copy has only in-frame clones and leaves some out. The table shows about 82,000 clones, with 85% occurring only once. The sequenced sample was peripheral blood. The receptors here all came from an elderly man with active or convalescent COVID-19.

This clone was counted once. This chain links TRBV12-3 or TRBV12-4 with TRBJ2-2; D is ambiguous. This CDR3 comprises 12 residues. Deletions cut 6 bases from V and 5 bases from J, with 7 bases between. The CDR3 DNA follows: TGTGCCAGCAGAATGAGGACCGGGGAGCTGTTTTTT. Its translation is CASRMRTGELFF.

The genes are TRBV19 and TRBJ1-2; TRBD1 agrees at 9 bases. The CDR3 totals 16 residues. The germline gives CDR1 LNHDA, CDR2 SQIVND (reference sequence). Unmatched junction bases numbered 15, after V lost 7 bases and J lost 6 bases. The CDR3 region is CASMRWLSRDRDGYTF. The CDR3 DNA reads as TGTGCCAGTATGCGATGGTTGTCCCGGGACAGGGATGGCTACACCTTC.

The CDR3 nucleotides are TGTGCCAGCTCCGGGGCTAGCGGGAGTTTTACCGGGGAGCTGTTTTTT. Protein: CASSGASGSFTGELFF. The genes are TRBV7-6 and TRBJ2-2, with 10 bases aligning to TRBD2. In germline, CDR1 is SGHVS, CDR2 FNYEAQ. Trimming cost V 8 bases and J 5 bases; bases outside gene matches: 11. This CDR3 is built from 16 residues.

The chain employs TRBV11-3 and TRBJ2-5; 8 positions match TRBD2. This CDR3 is built from 16 residues. V shed 5 bases, J shed 2 bases, and the junction held 10 bases outside the gene matches. In germline, CDR1 is SGHNT, CDR2 YENEEA. In nucleotides, the CDR3 is TGTGCCAGCAGCCCATTTAGCGGGACCCCTCAAGAGACCCAGTACTTC. Its translation: CASSPFSGTPQETQYF.

The rearrangement links TRBV3-1 (or the pseudogene TRBV3-2) to TRBJ1-4, with 9 nucleotides matching TRBD1. The CDR3 extends over 15 amino acids. J lost 6 bases, V lost 4 bases, and 6 bases had no gene match. CDR1 and CDR2 (germline): LGHDT, YNNKEL (reference sequence). CDR3: CASSPQTGGYEKLFF. CDR3 nucleotide sequence: TGTGCCAGCAGCCCCCAGACAGGGGGGTATGAAAAACTGTTTTTT.

The chain couples TRBV7-8 to TRBJ2-5; 9 nucleotides agree with TRBD1. This CDR3 contains 14 residues. The V and J ends lost 3 bases and 7 bases, in that order; junction bases with no gene match: 6. In germline, CDR1 is SGHVS, CDR2 FQNEAQ. The CDR3 sequence is CASSLDRGRVTQYF. CDR3 DNA: TGTGCCAGCAGCTTGGACAGGGGACGCGTGACCCAGTACTTC.

The chain carries TRBV11-2 and TRBJ1-1, with a weak D call TRBD1 (5 bases). This CDR3 region has 14 residues. Trimming shortened V by 1 base and J by 7 bases, and 13 bases separated the two germline ends. Germline CDR1 reads SGHAT; CDR2 reads FQNNGV. This CDR3 is CASSLAHRQNEAFF. The CDR3 DNA sequence: TGTGCCAGCAGCTTAGCCCACCGACAGAATGAAGCTTTCTTT.

This clone showed up just once. J is TRBJ1-4 and V is TRBV5-1; D not resolved. Germline loops: CDR1 SGHRS, CDR2 YFSETQ. The V and J ends lost 4 bases and 0 bases respectively, with 13 bases between them. This CDR3 spans 16 amino acids. CDR3 in DNA: TGCGCCAGCAGCCTAACCGGAGAAGCAACTAATGAAAAACTGTTTTTT. Translated: CASSLTGEATNEKLFF.

This clone has more than one count but fewer than ten. For the CDR3, the DNA is TGTGCCAGCAGCGTAGTCGACCTGAGGACAGAGCAGTTCTTC. Its translation is CASSVVDLRTEQFF. The V and J genes are TRBV9 and TRBJ2-1; D might be TRBD1 (5 bases). CDR1 is SGDLS and CDR2 is YYNGEE in the germline V gene. V gave up 0 bases and J gave up 10 bases, with 14 bases separating them. The CDR3 has 14 residues.

This rearrangement joins TRBV9 to TRBJ2-3; unclear D gene. CDR1 and CDR2 (germline): SGDLS, YYNGEE. Trimming took off 0 bases at V and 1 base at J, with 6 bases between the two ends. The CDR3 spans 14 residues. The CDR3 nucleotides read TGTGCCAGCAGCGTAGGTGTCGGCACAGATACGCAGTATTTT. Protein product: CASSVGVGTDTQYF.

For this clone: One end of the junction is discordant with germline, which a read error may explain. This rearrangement joins TRBV6-1 to TRBJ1-5, with 8 nucleotides matching TRBD1. The CDR3 length is 12 residues. Germline CDR1 is MNHNS and CDR2 is SASEGT. The chain's CDR3 is CASSENLGQENF. The DNA of the CDR3 is TGTGCCAGCAGTGAAAATTTGGGACAGGAAAATTTT.

The chain is built from TRBV28 and TRBJ1-4, with D possibly being TRBD1 (5 bases). The CDR3 contains 16 residues. V shed 2 bases and J shed 0 bases, with 10 bases lying between them. Germline values: CDR1 MDHEN, CDR2 SYDVKM. DNA of the CDR3: TGTGCCAGCAGTTTAAGCGGGGACGCAACTAATGAAAAACTGTTTTTT. This encodes CASSLSGDATNEKLFF.

The chain employs TRBV10-1 and TRBJ2-1, with 14 bases aligning to TRBD2. The CDR3 covers 16 residues. The ends lost 2 bases at V and 9 bases at J; junction bases unmatched: 6. The germline V gene encodes CDR1 WNHNN and CDR2 SYGVQD (reference sequence). The CDR3 nucleotides are TGCGCCAGCAGTGAGCAGACTAGCGGGGGGGGTGGTGAGCAGTTCTTC. This gives the protein CASSEQTSGGGGEQFF.

This clone turned up a few times. V gene TRBV7-3 combines with J gene TRBJ2-2, with 7 bases identical to TRBD1. The germline V gene has CDR1 SGHTA and CDR2 FQGTGA. The V and J ends lost 6 bases and 1 base, in that order; junction bases with no gene match: 8. The CDR3 runs 16 residues. The CDR3 nucleotides are TGTGCCAGCAGTAGCTCCGGGACAGTGAACACCGGGGAGCTGTTTTTT. Translated, it gives CASSSSGTVNTGELFF. The full variable domain, completed using reference TRBV7-3 and TRBJ2-2, is GAGVSQTPSNKVTEKGKYVELRCDPISGHTALYWYRQSLGQGPEFLIYFQGTGAADDSGLPNDRFFAVRPEGSVSTLKIQRTERGDSAVYLCASSSSGTVNTGELFFGEGSRLTVL.

The chain links TRBV19 to TRBJ1-2; the D gene is possibly TRBD1 (5 bases). Germline CDR1 LNHDA, CDR2 SQIVND (reference sequence). The CDR3 has 16 amino acids. Between the trimmed V and J ends, which lost 0 bases and 7 bases, there was a span of 18 bases. The CDR3 loop is CASSIDPGVLQGGYTF. The CDR3 bases are TGTGCCAGTAGTATAGATCCGGGGGTCCTGCAGGGTGGCTACACCTTC. Full variable domain (rest looked up from reference TRBV19 and TRBJ1-2): DGGITQSPKYLFRKEGQNVTLSCEQNLNHDAMYWYRQDPGQGLRLIYYSQIVNDFQKGDIAEGYSVSREKKESFPLTVTSAQKNPTAFYLCASSIDPGVLQGGYTFGSGTRLTVV.

The V gene is TRBV29-1, the J gene TRBJ1-2; D possibly corresponds to TRBD1 (6 bases). With 6 bases removed from V and 4 bases from J, the gap between germline ends came to 15 bases. Germline-derived CDR1 and CDR2 are SQVTM and ANQGSEA. CDR3 length equals 13 residues. The CDR3 DNA is TGCAGCGTGGCCAGAACAGGGTCCTATGGCTACACCTTC. This translates into CSVARTGSYGYTF.

The CDR3 region has the DNA TGCGCCAGCAGCTCGACAGGGGGTAGCACTGAAGCTTTCTTT. It specifies CASSSTGGSTEAFF. The chain recombines TRBV5-1 with TRBJ1-1; 9 bases are a match to TRBD1. Germline assignment: CDR1 SGHRS and CDR2 YFSETQ. This CDR3 has 14 residues. The V and J ends lost 3 bases and 4 bases, in that order; junction bases with no gene match: 4.

This clone has a handful of counts. This chain links TRBV5-4 with TRBJ1-1; D is undetermined. This CDR3 spans 19 amino acids. V dropped 0 bases and J dropped 0 bases, with 21 bases sitting between them. Germline CDR1 and CDR2: SGHNT and YYREEE (reference sequence). The chain's CDR3 is CASSLEGELPDTLNTEAFF. The CDR3 nucleotides read TGTGCCAGCAGCTTGGAAGGAGAGCTGCCAGATACATTGAACACTGAAGCTTTCTTT.

The V gene is TRBV28, the J gene TRBJ1-1, with no clear D. The length of the CDR3 is 15 residues. V was shortened by 6 bases and J by 1 base, with 15 bases between the two germline ends. The germline gives CDR1 MDHEN, CDR2 SYDVKM. The chain's CDR3 is CASSTAAAQNTEAFF. Here the CDR3 DNA reads TGTGCCAGCAGCACCGCAGCGGCACAGAACACTGAAGCTTTCTTT. The full variable domain, with the rest looked up from reference TRBV28 and TRBJ1-1, is DVKVTQSSRYLVKRTGEKVFLECVQDMDHENMFWYRQDPGLGLRLIYFSYDVKMKEKGDIPEGYSVSREKKERFSLILESASTNQTSMYLCASSTAAAQNTEAFFGQGTRLTVV.

This clone was found a few times. The CDR3 nucleotides are TGTGCCAGTAGTAGTCCGGGTGGGACAGCGCCTAATGAGCAGTTCTTC. Translation gives CASSSPGGTAPNEQFF. This chain connects TRBV19 to TRBJ2-1, with TRBD1 matching over 7 bases. The CDR3 has 16 amino acids. J lost 7 bases, V lost 4 bases, and 13 bases had no gene match. Looked up from germline, CDR1 is LNHDA and CDR2 is SQIVND (reference sequence).

This clone was seen once. This chain connects TRBV6-5 to TRBJ1-3; 7 positions match TRBD1. CDR1 and CDR2 from the germline V gene are MNHEY and SVGAGI. The CDR3 totals 15 residues. V lost 6 bases, J lost 4 bases, and 9 bases stayed unmatched. Here the CDR3 DNA reads TGTGCCAGCAGACCAGACAGGGAAGGAGGAAACACCATATATTTT. Protein: CASRPDREGGNTIYF.

The genes are TRBV25-1 and TRBJ2-2; D is uncertain. Trimming cost V 3 bases and J 0 bases, with 5 bases left between them. Germline-derived CDR1 and CDR2 are MGHDK and SYGVNS. The CDR3 sequence is 14 residues long. The CDR3 DNA reads TGTGCCAGCAGTGATCCAGCGAACACCGGGGAGCTGTTTTTT. This gives the protein CASSDPANTGELFF.

This sequence joins TRBV10-3 and TRBJ2-3, with D possibly matching TRBD1 (6 bases). The germline gives CDR1 ENHRY, CDR2 SYGVKD. The V end was cut by 3 bases, the J end by 1 base, with 14 bases between. This CDR3 has 16 residues. The CDR3 is CAISESPRGGTDTQYF. DNA for the CDR3: TGTGCCATCAGTGAAAGTCCCAGGGGAGGCACAGATACGCAGTATTTT.

This clone has a handful of counts. This sequence joins TRBV28 and TRBJ1-1; 7 bases map to TRBD1. Germline trimming cut 6 bases from V and 0 bases from J; bases unmatched to any gene: 34. This CDR3 is 24 amino acids long. Germline assignment: CDR1 MDHEN and CDR2 SYDVKM. Here the CDR3 DNA reads TGTGCCAGCAGCCAGAGGCGCAGAGACGGCTGGAAACAGGGGACCCGGGGGATGAACACTGAAGCTTTCTTT. It translates to CASSQRRRDGWKQGTRGMNTEAFF.

The chain recombines TRBV28 with TRBJ1-2, with D maybe TRBD1 (6 bases). Per the germline V gene, CDR1 is MDHEN and CDR2 is SYDVKM. The CDR3 consists of 15 residues. V was shortened by 4 bases and J by 7 bases, with 19 bases between the two germline ends. CDR3: CASSSTTPGQIGYTF. For the CDR3, the DNA is TGTGCCAGCAGTTCAACGACTCCCGGACAGATTGGCTACACCTTC.

The chain links TRBV4-2 to TRBJ2-3; 7 nucleotides agree with TRBD1. CDR1 is LGHNA, CDR2 YNFKEQ, per germline. V shed 2 bases and J 4 bases; nucleotides not matched to a gene: 12. This CDR3 contains 17 residues. The CDR3 DNA reads TGTGCCAGCAGCCAAAACCCCGCGACAGGGTCGGCAGATACGCAGTATTTT. Residues: CASSQNPATGSADTQYF.